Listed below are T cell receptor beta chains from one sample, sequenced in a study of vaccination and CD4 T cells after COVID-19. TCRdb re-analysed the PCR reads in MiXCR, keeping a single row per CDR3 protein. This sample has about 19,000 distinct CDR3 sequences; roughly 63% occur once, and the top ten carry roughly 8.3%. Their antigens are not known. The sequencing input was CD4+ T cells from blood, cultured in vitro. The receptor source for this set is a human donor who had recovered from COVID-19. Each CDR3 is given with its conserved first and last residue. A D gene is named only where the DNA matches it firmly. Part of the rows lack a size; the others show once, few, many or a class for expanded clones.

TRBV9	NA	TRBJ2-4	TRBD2	TGTGCCAGCAGCGGGGCCTTAGCGGGAGGGCCAGTCATTCAGTACTTC	CASSGALAGGPVIQYF
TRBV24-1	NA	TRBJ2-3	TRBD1	TGTGCCACCAGTGATCAGGGGGACAGGGTACATGCAGATACGCAGTATTTT	CATSDQGDRVHADTQYF
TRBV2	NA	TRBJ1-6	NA	TGTGCCAGCAGAAACAGGGTCCTCTATAATTCACCCCTCCACTTT	CASRNRVLYNSPLHF
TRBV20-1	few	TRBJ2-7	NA	TGCAGTGCTAGACGTAGCGGATCCTACGAGCAGTACTTC	CSARRSGSYEQYF
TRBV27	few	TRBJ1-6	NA	TGTGCCAGCAGTCGTCCTTCGGGAGCGAGCTCCTATAATTCACCCCTCCACTTT	CASSRPSGASSYNSPLHF
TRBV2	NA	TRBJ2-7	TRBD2	TGTGCCAGCATTGCAAGCGGGAGATCCTACGAGCAGTACTTC	CASIASGRSYEQYF
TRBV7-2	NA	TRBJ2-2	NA	TGTGCCAGCAGCTTACTCGGGAATGCGAACACCGGGGAGCTGTTTTTT	CASSLLGNANTGELFF
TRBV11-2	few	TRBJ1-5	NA	TGTGCCAGCAGCCCCGACGGACGGACGCAGCCCCAGCATTTT	CASSPDGRTQPQHF
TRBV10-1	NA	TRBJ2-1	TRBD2	TGCGCCAGCAGTGAGTCGCGGCTAGCGGGAGCACGTAATGAGCAGTTCTTC	CASSESRLAGARNEQFF
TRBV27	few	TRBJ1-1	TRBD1	TGTGCCAGCAGTGCAAACAGGGGCAGGTACACTGAAGCTTTCTTT	CASSANRGRYTEAFF
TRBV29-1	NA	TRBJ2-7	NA	TGCAGCGTTGGCGACGGCTCCTACGAGCAGTACTTC	CSVGDGSYEQYF
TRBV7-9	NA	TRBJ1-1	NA	TGTGCCAGCAGCGTTACACCCTCTGGGGCCACTGAAGCTTTCTTT	CASSVTPSGATEAFF
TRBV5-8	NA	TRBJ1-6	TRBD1	TGTGCCAGCAGCTTGGACAGGGGGAATTCACCCCTCCACTTT	CASSLDRGNSPLHF
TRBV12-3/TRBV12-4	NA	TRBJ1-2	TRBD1	TGTGCCAGCTACGGACAGGGGACCTACACCTTC	CASYGQGTYTF
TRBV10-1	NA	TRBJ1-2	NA	TGCGCCAGCAGTGACGAGAAGGGCAGGGAAGGCTACACCTTC	CASSDEKGREGYTF
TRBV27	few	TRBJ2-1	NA	TGTGCCAGCAGTTTGGACAGGAGGGGTGTTAGTGAGCAGTTCTTC	CASSLDRRGVSEQFF
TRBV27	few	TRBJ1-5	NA	TGTGCCAGCAGCCGCGACAGTTGGGGTTACGCAGTCGGTCAGCCCCAGCATTTT	CASSRDSWGYAVGQPQHF
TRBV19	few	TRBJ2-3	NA	TGTGCCAGTAGTATCCACAGGGTGGCAGATACGCAGTATTTT	CASSIHRVADTQYF
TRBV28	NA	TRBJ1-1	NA	TGTGCCAGCGCCAGGACAGAGAACACTGAAGCTTTCTTT	CASARTENTEAFF
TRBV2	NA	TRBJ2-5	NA	TGTGCCAGCAGGGGTGGCCTGGCAGGCGCGACCCAGTACTTC	CASRGGLAGATQYF
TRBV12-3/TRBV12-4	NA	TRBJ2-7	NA	TGTGCCAGCAGTTTAGCGGGGATCGGCTACGAGCAGTACTTC	CASSLAGIGYEQYF
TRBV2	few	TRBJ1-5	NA	TGTGCCAGCAGAGAACAGTCCCTTAGCAATCAGCCCCAGCATTTT	CASREQSLSNQPQHF
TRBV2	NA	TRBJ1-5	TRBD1	TGTGCCAGCACCACGACAGGGAGAGGGATGGGGCCCCAGCATTTT	CASTTTGRGMGPQHF
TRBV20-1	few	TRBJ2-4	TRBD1	TGCAGTGCCGACCGGACAGGGGGAAACATTCAGTACTTC	CSADRTGGNIQYF
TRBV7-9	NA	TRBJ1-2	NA	TGTGCCAGCAGCTTGATTTCTGCAGGGAAGGATGGCTACACCTTC	CASSLISAGKDGYTF
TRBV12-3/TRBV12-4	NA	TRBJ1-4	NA	TGTGCCAGCAGTTTAGAAGAGGAAAAACTGTTTTTT	CASSLEEEKLFF
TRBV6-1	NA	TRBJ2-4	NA	TGTGCCAGCAGCTCTGACTACGCCGTAGCCAAAAACATTCAGTACTTC	CASSSDYAVAKNIQYF
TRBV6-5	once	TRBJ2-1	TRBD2	TGTGCCAGCAGTTATCACGCCATAGGACTAGCGGGAGTTGATGAGCAGTTCTTC	CASSYHAIGLAGVDEQFF